A single sample gave rise to the 27 T cell receptor beta chains below, sequenced in a study of cytomegalovirus exposure and HLA in healthy donors (dated by TCRdb to about 2017). The library was built by means of the immunoSEQ multiplex PCR assay. The multiplex PCR relied on a mix of 60 forward primers for TCR Vbeta segments and 13 reverse primers for TCR Jbeta segments. Imported from immuneACCESS, the table was reduced by TCRdb to in-frame sequences with V and J called. These copies leave out some clones; in studies compared against another copy, an unresolved V gene accounts for under half, and the cause of the remainder is not known. For this sample there are over 150,000 clones; just under 80% appear just once. Approximately 13% of the sample is taken by the ten largest. The sample consisted of PBMCs. These TCRs come from a woman between 45 and 60 years old in good health and CMV-seropositive.

On this clone itself: A read error may account for a junction end that differs from germline. Written as DNA, the CDR3 is TGTTCCAGCAGCCCGGACAGTCCTGAAGCTTTCTTT. This gives the protein CSSSPDSPEAFF. This rearrangement joins TRBV7-9 to TRBJ1-1; D is possibly TRBD1 (6 bases). This CDR3 is 12 amino acids long. Per the germline V gene, CDR1 is SEHNR and CDR2 is FQNEAQ (reference sequence).

The rearrangement uses TRBV19 and TRBJ2-2; tentative D call: TRBD1 (6 bases). This CDR3 has 15 amino acids. V lost 10 bases to trimming and J lost 1 base, with 16 bases between them. CDR1 LNHDA and CDR2 SQIVND come from the germline V gene (reference sequence). CDR3 residues: CATLGASLNTGELFF. DNA of the CDR3: TGTGCCACCCTGGGGGCTTCCCTGAACACCGGGGAGCTGTTTTTT.

J is TRBJ1-5 and V is TRBV5-1, with D unresolved. The CDR3 contains 13 residues. V lost 4 bases and J lost 5, with 10 bases in between. Germline CDR1 SGHRS, CDR2 YFSETQ. In nucleotides, the CDR3 is TGCGCCAGCAGCGTCACACGGGATCAGCCCCAGCATTTT. It specifies CASSVTRDQPQHF.

The gene calls are TRBV11-1 and TRBJ2-7, with 8 bases fitting TRBD1. CDR3 length: 15 residues. J was trimmed by 4 bases and V by 5 bases; bases with no gene match: 10. Germline values: CDR1 SGHAT, CDR2 FQDESV (reference sequence). The CDR3 nucleotides are TGTGCCAGCAGCGCCAGGGGGCCACACGGATACGAGCAGTACTTC. It codes for CASSARGPHGYEQYF.

This clone was seen more than once but under ten times. This rearrangement joins TRBV27 to TRBJ1-1; 11 bases are shared with TRBD1. The ends lost 2 bases at V and 4 bases at J; junction bases unmatched: 15. This CDR3 spans 19 amino acids. Germline CDR1 and CDR2: MNHEY and SMNVEV (reference sequence). The CDR3 coding sequence is TGTGCCAGCAGTTTAGGAGGGACAGGGGGTGCCGCGGTGGTCACTGAAGCTTTCTTT. Amino acid sequence: CASSLGGTGGAAVVTEAFF.

The chain employs TRBV29-1 and TRBJ2-1; 9 bases align to TRBD1. The CDR3 loop spans 14 amino acids. V lost 5 bases and J lost 7; bases outside the gene matches: 9. Per the germline V gene, CDR1 is SQVTM and CDR2 is ANQGSEA. CDR3: CSVSPGTGINEQFF. For the CDR3, the DNA is TGCAGCGTTTCACCCGGGACAGGGATTAATGAGCAGTTCTTC.

The V gene is TRBV7-3, the J gene TRBJ2-3; maybe TRBD2 (5 bases). The V and J ends lost 3 bases and 2 bases respectively, with 9 bases between them. The CDR3 totals 14 residues. The V gene's germline CDR1 is SGHTA and CDR2 FQGTGA. The CDR3 sequence is CASSLSGDTDTQYF. As DNA, the CDR3 is TGTGCCAGCAGCTTGTCCGGGGACACAGATACGCAGTATTTT.

This clone was counted only a few times. The chain uses TRBV2 and TRBJ2-4; 7 nucleotides align to TRBD1. The CDR3 runs to 14 residues. Germline CDR1 is SNHLY and CDR2 is FYNNEI. The J segment lost 0 bases and the V segment lost 10 bases, leaving 6 bases of the junction unmatched. The DNA for the CDR3 is TGTGCCACCCACAGGGGATTAGCCAAAAACATTCAGTACTTC. Protein sequence: CATHRGLAKNIQYF.

The chain joins TRBV4-2 to TRBJ2-7, with 11 bases that match TRBD2. Germline loops: CDR1 LGHNA, CDR2 YNFKEQ. The CDR3 consists of 16 residues. J gave up 1 base and V 1 base, and 3 bases lay outside the gene matches. The CDR3 reads CASSQGTSGRSYEQYF. The CDR3 DNA reads as TGTGCCAGCAGCCAAGGGACTAGCGGGCGTTCCTACGAGCAGTACTTC.

The chain is built from TRBV5-1 and TRBJ2-7, with D possibly being TRBD1 (5 bases). V was pared by 1 base and J by 6 bases, with 14 bases between. The CDR3 length is 14 residues. Germline V gives CDR1 SGHRS, CDR2 YFSETQ. This CDR3 reads CASSLSQGPSEQYF. CDR3 nucleotides: TGCGCCAGCAGCTTGTCGCAGGGTCCCTCCGAGCAGTACTTC.

Written as DNA, the CDR3 is TGTGCCAGCAGTTACGACAGTAACACTGAAGCTTTCTTT. As protein: CASSYDSNTEAFF. The genes are TRBV6-5 and TRBJ1-1, with a possible D match to TRBD1 (5 bases). Deletions cut 2 bases from V and 2 bases from J, with 6 bases between. CDR1 MNHEY and CDR2 SVGAGI come from the germline V gene. This CDR3 has 13 residues.

The V call is TRBV29-1, the J call TRBJ1-3, with 11 positions matching TRBD1. The CDR3 consists of 20 residues. The junction had 18 bases not matched to a gene; V was cut back by 2 bases and J by 3 bases. The germline gives CDR1 SQVTM, CDR2 ANQGSEA. The CDR3 region is CSVEFGGGGGQGAYGNTIYF. The CDR3 DNA follows: TGCAGCGTTGAATTTGGTGGAGGTGGAGGACAGGGGGCCTATGGAAACACCATATATTTT.

The J gene is TRBJ2-7, the V gene TRBV5-6; 7 nucleotides match TRBD1. Germline V lookup: CDR1 SGHDT, CDR2 YYEEEE. V lost 3 bases to trimming and J lost 0 bases; unmatched junction nucleotides: 9. The CDR3 extends over 16 amino acids. The chain's CDR3 is CASSSLGQMFSYEQYF. CDR3 bases: TGTGCCAGCAGCTCGCTGGGACAGATGTTCTCCTACGAGCAGTACTTC.

The rearrangement links TRBV7-8 to TRBJ1-5; 7 bases align to TRBD1. J gave up 5 bases and V 6 bases, and 10 bases lay outside the gene matches. Per germline, CDR1 SGHVS and CDR2 FQNEAQ. The CDR3 is 15 residues long. CDR3 nucleotide sequence: TGTGCCAGCAGAAAGACAGGGACGGAAGATCAGCCCCAGCATTTT. The encoded protein is CASRKTGTEDQPQHF.

V and J are TRBV30 and TRBJ1-2, with D hard to call. The CDR3 totals 14 residues. CDR1 is GTSNPN and CDR2 is SVGIG in the germline V gene (reference sequence). V lost 0 bases, J lost 7 bases, and 15 bases lay in between. Here the CDR3 reads CAWSVPQNRGGYTF. CDR3 in DNA: TGTGCCTGGAGTGTACCCCAAAATCGGGGTGGCTACACCTTC.

The gene calls are TRBV7-8 and TRBJ2-1; 10 bases align to TRBD2. Germline trimming cut 5 bases from V and 5 bases from J; bases unmatched to any gene: 18. The CDR3 is 19 residues long. The V gene's germline CDR1 is SGHVS and CDR2 FQNEAQ. This CDR3 is CASSGGLAGAHISHNEQFF. DNA for the CDR3: TGTGCCAGCAGCGGGGGGCTAGCGGGGGCTCATATATCCCACAATGAGCAGTTCTTC.

This chain links TRBV18 with TRBJ2-7; D perhaps matches TRBD2 (5 bases). There are 15 residues in the CDR3. The ends were cut back, 1 base at V and 0 bases at J, with 10 bases in the middle. The germline CDR1 and CDR2 sequences are KGHSH and LQKENI. CDR3 in DNA: TGTGCCAGCTCACCACTATTTGGAGGCTCCTACGAGCAGTACTTC. Translation gives CASSPLFGGSYEQYF.

This chain links TRBV6-1 with TRBJ1-5; D possibly corresponds to TRBD1 (5 bases). Germline V gene lookup returns CDR1 MNHNS and CDR2 SASEGT. The CDR3 contains 12 residues. The V and J ends lost 8 bases and 9 bases respectively, with 14 bases between them. Written as DNA, the CDR3 is TGTGCCAGCCCGGACGGGACTGGGCCCCAGCATTTT. Its translation is CASPDGTGPQHF.

In its sample, this clone was seen a few times. This chain uses TRBV2 with TRBJ1-5, with D hard to call. V was shortened by 4 bases and J by 2 bases, with 12 bases between the two germline ends. The CDR3 runs 15 residues. The germline CDR1 and CDR2 sequences are SNHLY and FYNNEI. The CDR3: CASSGRDKGNQPQHF. The DNA of the CDR3 is TGTGCCAGCAGTGGGAGGGATAAGGGCAATCAGCCCCAGCATTTT.

The J gene is TRBJ2-1, the V gene TRBV6-5; 9 bases match TRBD1. J lost 0 bases, V lost 6 bases, and 3 bases had no gene match. Per germline, CDR1 MNHEY and CDR2 SVGAGI. The length of the CDR3 is 15 residues. CDR3 nucleotide sequence: TGTGCCAGCAGGGGACAGGGCAGCTCCTACAATGAGCAGTTCTTC. This translates into CASRGQGSSYNEQFF.

The genes are TRBV6-6 and TRBJ2-7; perhaps TRBD2 as D (6 bases). The V gene lost 4 bases and the J gene lost 5 bases, with 15 bases spanning the gap. The CDR3 extends over 14 amino acids. Germline V gene data show CDR1 as MNHNY and CDR2 as SVGAGI (reference sequence). DNA for the CDR3: TGTGCCAGCAGTTGGACTACCGCCGGGGACGAGCAGTACTTC. This translates into CASSWTTAGDEQYF.

The chain joins TRBV28 to TRBJ2-2; 7 bases line up with TRBD1. The CDR3 contains 16 residues. J gave up 5 bases and V 6 bases, and 12 bases lay outside the gene matches. Germline V CDR1 and CDR2: MDHEN, SYDVKM. The CDR3 coding sequence is TGTGCCAGCAGCCTGTCCGGGACAGCGAGGACCGGGGAGCTGTTTTTT. It codes for CASSLSGTARTGELFF.

J is TRBJ2-7 and V is TRBV6-5; 7 nucleotides line up with TRBD1. V lost 2 bases and J lost 5; bases outside the gene matches: 9. Germline V CDR1 and CDR2: MNHEY, SVGAGI. The CDR3 consists of 15 residues. In nucleotides, the CDR3 is TGTGCCAGCAGTTACGCCTCCTACAGGGGAAACGAGCAGTACTTC. Its protein product is CASSYASYRGNEQYF.

The chain recombines TRBV4-2 with TRBJ1-1; 7 nucleotides agree with TRBD1. Germline lookup yields CDR1 LGHNA and CDR2 YNFKEQ. This CDR3 region has 14 residues. V shed 2 bases and J 6 bases; nucleotides not matched to a gene: 6. DNA of the CDR3: TGTGCCAGCAGCCAATTTGACAGGGTGTCTGAAGCTTTCTTT. This sequence encodes CASSQFDRVSEAFF.

This rearrangement joins TRBV19 to TRBJ1-2; the D gene is possibly TRBD1 (5 bases). There are 16 residues in the CDR3. From germline, CDR1 is LNHDA and CDR2 SQIVND (reference sequence). This CDR3 reads CATVVPEGQGDYGYTF. Here the CDR3 DNA reads TGTGCTACAGTAGTACCGGAAGGGCAGGGCGACTATGGCTACACCTTC. Looking up the rest from reference TRBV19 and TRBJ1-2 gives the full variable domain: DGGITQSPKYLFRKEGQNVTLSCEQNLNHDAMYWYRQDPGQGLRLIYYSQIVNDFQKGDIAEGYSVSREKKESFPLTVTSAQKNPTAFYLCATVVPEGQGDYGYTFGSGTRLTVV.

The chain recombines TRBV5-4 with TRBJ2-3, with TRBD1 matching over 9 bases. The V gene's germline CDR1 is SGHNT and CDR2 YYREEE (reference sequence). The CDR3 length is 15 residues. The V segment lost 3 bases and the J segment 6 bases; nucleotides outside the gene matches: 8. CDR3 DNA sequence: TGTGCCAGCAGCTGGACCGGGACAGGGAGGGATACGCAGTATTTT. Residues: CASSWTGTGRDTQYF. Full variable domain (remainder filled in from reference TRBV5-4 and TRBJ2-3): ETGVTQSPTHLIKTRGQQVTLRCSSQSGHNTVSWYQQALGQGPQFIFQYYREEENGRGNFPPRFSGLQFPNYSSELNVNALELDDSALYLCASSWTGTGRDTQYFGPGTRLTVL.

This clone came up once. Here the CDR3 reads CASSSGTRSSYNEQFF. CDR3 coding DNA: TGTGCCAGCAGTTCCGGGACACGAAGCTCCTACAATGAGCAGTTCTTC. V is TRBV6-6 and J is TRBJ2-1, with a possible D match to TRBD1 (6 bases). V lost 4 bases to trimming and J lost 0 bases, with 13 bases between them. This CDR3 region has 16 residues. In germline, CDR1 is MNHNY, CDR2 SVGAGI (reference sequence).